Below, 28 T cell receptor beta chains from the same sample are listed, as sequenced in a study of STAT5B mutations in CD4+ large granular lymphocyte leukemia. Sequencing was performed with immunoSEQ multiplex PCR; in TCRdb, only in-frame clones are kept and a portion is missing. The sample has roughly 23,000 clones, 78% seen once; the top ten hold 0.4% to 0.45%. What was sequenced was CD4+ T cells from blood buffy coats. The receptors were sampled from a human donor in good health.

The gene calls are TRBV11-2 and TRBJ2-3, with TRBD1 as a possible D gene (5 bases). V lost 5 bases and J 3 bases, leaving 18 bases between the germline ends. This CDR3 has 16 residues. Germline lookup yields CDR1 SGHAT and CDR2 FQNNGV. In DNA form, the CDR3 reads TGTGCCAGCAGCCTCACAGGATCCGGGTCGACAGATACGCAGTATTTT. As protein: CASSLTGSGSTDTQYF.

This chain connects TRBV7-2 to TRBJ2-1; D may be TRBD1 (5 bases). Trimming took off 5 bases at V and 2 bases at J, with 16 bases between the two ends. This CDR3 has 16 residues. The germline V gene has CDR1 SGHTA and CDR2 FQGNSA. CDR3 nucleotide sequence: TGTGCCAGCAGCCCACGTTCAACAGGTACCTACAATGAGCAGTTCTTC. Amino acid sequence: CASSPRSTGTYNEQFF.

The chain links TRBV7-2 to TRBJ2-3; 10 bases are a match to TRBD2. With V trimmed by 4 bases and J by 0 bases, 10 bases remained unmatched. Germline CDR1 is SGHTA and CDR2 is FQGNSA. This CDR3 contains 18 residues. Here the CDR3 reads CASSSPGLAPTSTDTQYF. The DNA of the CDR3 is TGTGCCAGCAGCTCCCCGGGACTAGCGCCAACTAGCACAGATACGCAGTATTTT.

The genes are TRBV5-1 and TRBJ1-1; D is possibly TRBD1 (6 bases). Germline-derived CDR1 and CDR2 are SGHRS and YFSETQ. The CDR3 contains 14 residues. Trimming pared 3 bases from V and 1 base from J, leaving 10 bases between. Written as DNA, the CDR3 is TGCGCCAGCAGCTGGGGGGGACAGAACACTGAAGCTTTCTTT. Its protein is CASSWGGQNTEAFF.

This chain links TRBV5-1 with TRBJ2-3; 7 nucleotides agree with TRBD2. The CDR3 runs 14 residues. Germline assignment: CDR1 SGHRS and CDR2 YFSETQ. The V gene end was trimmed by 2 bases and the J gene end by 0 bases; junction bases not matched to a gene: 0. This chain's CDR3 is CASSLAGSTDTQYF. CDR3 DNA: TGCGCCAGCAGCTTAGCGGGGAGCACAGATACGCAGTATTTT.

The chain carries TRBV5-1 and TRBJ1-1; D gene unclear. The CDR3 consists of 13 residues. With 4 bases removed from V and 1 base from J, the gap between germline ends came to 8 bases. CDR1 and CDR2 from the germline V gene are SGHRS and YFSETQ. The CDR3 nucleotides are TGCGCCAGCAGCGAGCAGGCGAACACTGAAGCTTTCTTT. This translates into CASSEQANTEAFF.

This clone was found a few times. The V gene is TRBV5-1, the J gene TRBJ1-1, with no clear D. V lost 2 bases and J lost 4, with 9 bases in between. This CDR3 is 13 amino acids long. Per the germline V gene, CDR1 is SGHRS and CDR2 is YFSETQ. CDR3 region: CASSLGGFTEAFF. The CDR3 coding sequence is TGCGCCAGCAGCTTAGGTGGGTTCACTGAAGCTTTCTTT.

Only one count was recorded for this clone. V and J are TRBV12-2 and TRBJ2-1; TRBD2, the table's D call, was not compared with the DNA. TRBV12-2 counts as a pseudogene. The CDR3 has 15 amino acids. CDR3 nucleotides: TGTGCAAGTCGCTTAGAAACTCTTAACTACAATGAGCAGTTCTTC. As protein: CASRLETLNYNEQFF.

The V gene is TRBV27, the J gene TRBJ2-1; D is perhaps TRBD2 (5 bases). The germline V gene encodes CDR1 MNHEY and CDR2 SMNVEV (reference sequence). CDR3 length equals 17 residues. Trimming cost V 2 bases and J 0 bases, with 14 bases left between them. The chain's CDR3 is CASSLRGPGISYNEQFF. The CDR3 region has the DNA TGTGCCAGCAGTTTAAGAGGGCCAGGAATCTCCTACAATGAGCAGTTCTTC.

The V and J genes are TRBV19 and TRBJ2-3; maybe TRBD2 (5 bases). V was trimmed by 6 bases and J by 0 bases, leaving 7 bases between them. This CDR3 is 13 amino acids long. Germline V lookup: CDR1 LNHDA, CDR2 SQIVND (reference sequence). The CDR3 DNA is TGTGCCAGTAGGCGGGCGAGCACAGATACGCAGTATTTT. Encoded protein: CASRRASTDTQYF.

CDR3 amino acids: CASSLNSLPYNEQFF. Here the CDR3 DNA reads TGTGCCAGCAGCTTAAATTCATTGCCTTACAATGAGCAGTTCTTC. The chain recombines TRBV11-2 with TRBJ2-1; D not certain. The CDR3 spans 15 residues. In germline, CDR1 is SGHAT, CDR2 FQNNGV. V dropped 2 bases and J dropped 4 bases, with 12 bases sitting between them.

The J gene is TRBJ2-2, the V gene TRBV7-8; 12 nucleotides match TRBD2. Unmatched junction bases numbered 19, after V lost 5 bases and J lost 3 bases. CDR1 and CDR2 (germline): SGHVS, FQNEAQ. CDR3 size: 21 residues. The CDR3 DNA reads as TGTGCCAGCAGCCCCTTAGGGGCTAGCGGGAGGGCGAGAATTGACACCGGGGAGCTGTTTTTT. Translated: CASSPLGASGRARIDTGELFF.

The gene calls are TRBV5-3 and TRBJ2-1, with D possibly being TRBD1 (5 bases). TRBV5-3 belongs to the ORF category, with a function that is uncertain. V was shortened by 3 bases and J by 10 bases, with 8 bases between the two germline ends. The CDR3 length is 11 residues. The CDR3 DNA reads TGTGCCAGAAGCTACAAGGGGGAGCAGTTCTTC. Translating it yields CARSYKGEQFF.

This chain links TRBV18 with TRBJ2-7; tentative D call: TRBD2 (5 bases). The CDR3 is made up of 16 amino acids. V lost 2 bases and J lost 6, with 20 bases in between. The germline V gene has CDR1 KGHSH and CDR2 LQKENI. The CDR3 DNA is TGTGCCAGCTCACCATTAGGGCGGGTCGGAGTGTCCGAGCAGTACTTC. Translating it yields CASSPLGRVGVSEQYF. Complete variable domain (other parts from reference TRBV18 and TRBJ2-7): NAGVMQNPRHLVRRRGQEARLRCSPMKGHSHVYWYRQLPEEGLKFMVYLQKENIIDESGMPKERFSAEFPKEGPSILRIQQVVRGDSAAYFCASSPLGRVGVSEQYFGPGTRLTVT.

The J gene is TRBJ1-2, the V gene TRBV14; no firm D call. CDR3 length: 17 residues. CDR1 is SGHDN, CDR2 FVKESK, per germline. Trimming removed 1 base from V and 1 base from J, with 16 bases in between. CDR3 nucleotides: TGTGCCAGCAGCCAAGTAGTAGGGCAGAACGTTAACTATGGCTACACCTTC. As protein: CASSQVVGQNVNYGYTF.

The rearrangement links TRBV29-1 to TRBJ2-4; possibly TRBD1 or TRBD2 for D (7 bases each). The CDR3 sequence is 14 residues long. The ends were cut back, 3 bases at V and 4 bases at J, with 13 bases in the middle. CDR1 is SQVTM and CDR2 is ANQGSEA in the germline V gene. The CDR3 region has the DNA TGCAGCGTTGAGGCAGGGGGGGCGAAAAACATTCAGTACTTC. It yields the protein CSVEAGGAKNIQYF. Full variable domain (rest looked up from reference TRBV29-1 and TRBJ2-4): SAVISQKPSRDICQRGTSLTIQCQVDSQVTMMFWYRQQPGQSLTLIATANQGSEATYESGFVIDKFPISRPNLTFSTLTVSNMSPEDSSIYLCSVEAGGAKNIQYFGAGTRLSVL.

This clone was counted once. The chain carries TRBV27 and TRBJ2-3; TRBD2 matches 10 bases. Trimming took 5 bases from V and 5 from J; bases not matched to a gene: 7. The CDR3 spans 15 residues. Germline V lookup: CDR1 MNHEY, CDR2 SMNVEV (reference sequence). The CDR3 spells CASSNLAGVGDTQYF. Written as DNA, the CDR3 is TGTGCCAGCAGTAACCTAGCGGGGGTCGGAGATACGCAGTATTTT.

This clone was recorded a few times. This rearrangement joins TRBV7-7 to TRBJ2-7; D tentatively fits TRBD1 or TRBD2 (6 bases each). V shed 5 bases and J shed 4 bases, with 12 bases lying between them. The CDR3 consists of 13 residues. CDR1 is SSHAT and CDR2 is FNYEAQ in the germline V gene (reference sequence). The CDR3 DNA follows: TGTGCCAGCAGCCGAGGGGGGACTTACGAGCAGTACTTC. It specifies CASSRGGTYEQYF.

This clone was detected once. The chain recombines TRBV5-1 with TRBJ2-5; D ambiguous. The CDR3 length is 16 residues. With 1 base removed from V and 1 base from J, the gap between germline ends came to 14 bases. Germline assignment: CDR1 SGHRS and CDR2 YFSETQ. The DNA of the CDR3 is TGCGCCAGCAGCTTGCTGGCGGCGCCTGCCCAAGAGACCCAGTACTTC. Translation gives CASSLLAAPAQETQYF.

This chain links TRBV9 with TRBJ2-1, with D maybe TRBD1 (5 bases). Trimming removed 0 bases from V and 2 bases from J, with 9 bases in between. Germline CDR1 and CDR2: SGDLS and YYNGEE. This CDR3 region has 15 residues. CDR3 in DNA: TGTGCCAGCAGCGTAGAAGGGGTGACCTACAATGAGCAGTTCTTC. This codes for CASSVEGVTYNEQFF.

The V gene is TRBV5-8, the J gene TRBJ2-1; D uncertain. V lost 5 bases, J lost 5 bases, and 17 bases lay in between. The CDR3 has 15 amino acids. Germline values: CDR1 SGHTS, CDR2 YDEGEE. CDR3 residues: CASRWRGGQNNEQFF. The DNA of the CDR3 is TGTGCCAGCAGGTGGAGAGGCGGTCAAAACAATGAGCAGTTCTTC.

The V call is TRBV28, the J call TRBJ2-7, with 12 positions matching TRBD2. The V gene end was trimmed by 6 bases and the J gene end by 7 bases; junction bases not matched to a gene: 13. This CDR3 has 16 residues. CDR1 and CDR2 (germline): MDHEN, SYDVKM. CDR3 in amino acids: CASSLPTSGSSGEQYF. CDR3 DNA sequence: TGTGCCAGCAGCCTGCCGACTAGCGGGAGCTCGGGGGAGCAGTACTTC.

The chain recombines TRBV27 with TRBJ2-2; 7 bases map to TRBD1. After removal of 0 bases from V and 7 bases from J, the junction contained 8 bases not matched to a gene. The CDR3 covers 16 residues. The germline V gene has CDR1 MNHEY and CDR2 SMNVEV (reference sequence). The CDR3 protein is CASSLSGRGTHGELFF. The CDR3 coding sequence is TGTGCCAGCAGTTTATCAGGCAGGGGGACCCACGGGGAGCTGTTTTTT.

This sequence joins TRBV9 and TRBJ2-2; D may be TRBD1 or TRBD2 (5 bases each). V was clipped by 4 bases and J by 7 bases, with 23 bases between them. The CDR3 length is 17 residues. Germline lookup yields CDR1 SGDLS and CDR2 YYNGEE. The CDR3 nucleotides read TGTGCCAGCAGCCCACCCCGGGGCTCACCAACGGGCGGGGAGCTGTTTTTT. The encoded protein is CASSPPRGSPTGGELFF.

The chain joins TRBV5-4 to TRBJ2-1; 11 bases are shared with TRBD2. The J segment lost 2 bases and the V segment lost 4 bases, leaving 2 bases of the junction unmatched. The CDR3 is 15 amino acids. Germline CDR1 and CDR2: SGHNT and YYREEE (reference sequence). The CDR3 reads CASSPGLAAYNEQFF. The CDR3 bases are TGTGCCAGCAGCCCGGGACTAGCGGCCTACAATGAGCAGTTCTTC. Full variable domain (missing parts from reference TRBV5-4 and TRBJ2-1): ETGVTQSPTHLIKTRGQQVTLRCSSQSGHNTVSWYQQALGQGPQFIFQYYREEENGRGNFPPRFSGLQFPNYSSELNVNALELDDSALYLCASSPGLAAYNEQFFGPGTRLTVL.

This clone was found a few times. The chain links TRBV4-3 to TRBJ1-4; D gene unclear. The ends were cut back, 4 bases at V and 8 bases at J, with 17 bases in the middle. Germline values: CDR1 LGHNA, CDR2 YSLEER. This CDR3 is 15 amino acids long. In DNA, the CDR3 is TGCGCCAGCAGCCGGGTCCGGGAGGCCGGCGAAAAACTGTTTTTT. This encodes CASSRVREAGEKLFF.

This chain uses TRBV14 with TRBJ1-1, with 7 bases identical to TRBD1. Germline V CDR1 and CDR2: SGHDN, FVKESK. The CDR3 extends over 12 amino acids. Trimming removed 4 bases from V and 7 bases from J; junction bases left unmatched: 3. The CDR3 here is CASSRNRGEAFF. In nucleotides, the CDR3 is TGTGCCAGCAGCCGGAACAGGGGTGAAGCTTTCTTT. The full variable domain, completed using reference TRBV14 and TRBJ1-1, is EAGVTQFPSHSVIEKGQTVTLRCDPISGHDNLYWYRRVMGKEIKFLLHFVKESKQDESGMPNNRFLAERTGGTYSTLKVQPAELEDSGVYFCASSRNRGEAFFGQGTRLTVV.

The chain carries TRBV28 and TRBJ1-2; the D gene is possibly TRBD1 (6 bases). Germline-derived CDR1 and CDR2 are MDHEN and SYDVKM. V dropped 6 bases and J dropped 2 bases, with 10 bases sitting between them. CDR3 length equals 13 residues. The CDR3 bases are TGTGCCAGCAGGATAGGGGGGAACTATGGCTACACCTTC. Protein: CASRIGGNYGYTF.